This T cell receptor (beta chain) was identified in a study of beta chain features in type 1 diabetes. Notes on the study in general: Naive, central memory and Treg TCRB repertoires seemed to resemble each other more closely in patients than they did in healthy donors. The study left unresolved whether HLA type influences TCRB rearrangement. There were fewer insertions and more deletions at the VDJ junctions of type 1 diabetes patients.

V was pared by 6 bases and J by 4 bases, with 9 bases of the junction left unmatched. This CDR3 is 14 amino acids long. The germline CDR1 and CDR2 sequences are MNHNY and SVGAGI (reference sequence). To note about this clone: The antigen is unknown.

Sequencing targeted expressed TCRB transcripts, as all isolated RNA had been reverse transcribed. Assay: immunoSEQ multiplex PCR; the TCRdb copy retains only in-frame clones and omits some. The data contain 860,000 or so clones, roughly 15% of them singletons. The chain couples TRBV6-6 to TRBJ2-7; 7 bases line up with TRBD1. The sequenced material came from naive CD4+ T cells from blood. This receptor was taken from a woman aged 18-29 years in good health. CDR3 residues: CASSKQGNGYEQYF. The DNA of the CDR3 is TGTGCCAGCAGCAAACAGGGGAATGGTTACGAGCAGTACTTC.